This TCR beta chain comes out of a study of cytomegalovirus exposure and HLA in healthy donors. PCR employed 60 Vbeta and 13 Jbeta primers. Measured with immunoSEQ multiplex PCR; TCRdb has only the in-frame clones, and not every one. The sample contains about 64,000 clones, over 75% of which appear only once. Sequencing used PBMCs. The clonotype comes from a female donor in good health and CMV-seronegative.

CDR3 residues: CASSYGGSTYNEQFF. The DNA of the CDR3 is TGTGCCAGCAGTTATGGCGGGAGTACCTACAATGAGCAGTTCTTC. The chain links TRBV6-6 to TRBJ2-1; 7 bases align to TRBD2. The CDR3 spans 15 residues. Germline assignment: CDR1 MNHNY and CDR2 SVGAGI (reference sequence). V lost 3 bases, J lost 2 bases, and 4 bases stayed unmatched.